This TCR beta chain stems from a study of cytomegalovirus exposure and HLA in healthy donors. Across the study: HLA-typed donors contributed 80 million or so unique TCRs, which were held in an early data release. Broader study findings: As a later analysis revealed, most CMV-associated TCR beta chains appeared HLA-restricted. In a later analysis, a missense DCLRE1C variant was linked to TCR beta V- and J-gene trimming. Earlier results showed most TCR beta V segments being productive about 87% or about 30% of the time.

CDR3 length equals 13 residues. The germline V gene has CDR1 SGHVS and CDR2 FNYEAQ. V lost 1 base, J lost 7 bases, and 11 bases lay in between. Concerning this clone itself: No antigen is known for it.

The PCR ran on 60 Vbeta and 13 Jbeta primers. TCRdb's copy holds only in-frame clones and misses some; the assay was immunoSEQ multiplex PCR. Seen here are about 150,000 clones, 64% observed once, and the top ten hold about 3%. This TCR was recovered from a woman aged 25 to 39 in good health and CMV-seropositive. The gene calls are TRBV7-6 and TRBJ2-7; a weak D match, TRBD2 (5 bases). The material sequenced was PBMCs. This CDR3 is CASSLEWRGEQYF. CDR3 nucleotides: TGTGCCAGCAGCTTAGAGTGGAGAGGGGAGCAGTACTTC.